These 19 T cell receptor beta chains share one sample of origin, sequenced in a study of cytomegalovirus exposure and HLA in healthy donors. In the PCR, 60 Vbeta and 13 Jbeta primers were used. This table comes from immunoSEQ multiplex PCR, and its TCRdb copy is limited to in-frame clones, with some not included. The sample lists approximately 150,000 clones; 70% to 80% were seen once. The sequenced sample was PBMCs. The receptors here all came from a man aged 35 to 55 in good health and CMV-seronegative.

This clone was found a few times. This sequence joins TRBV29-1 and TRBJ1-1, with 7 bases fitting TRBD1. From germline, CDR1 is SQVTM and CDR2 ANQGSEA. CDR3 length: 14 amino acids. Trimming cost V 4 bases and J 5 bases; bases outside gene matches: 10. The CDR3, as DNA: TGCAGCGTTGGCGGCAGGGGGGTCGGGACTGAAGCTTTCTTT. As protein: CSVGGRGVGTEAFF.

The chain couples TRBV6-1 to TRBJ1-5; D may be TRBD1 (6 bases). V was shortened by 3 bases and J by 7 bases, with 22 bases between the two germline ends. The germline V gene has CDR1 MNHNS and CDR2 SASEGT. The CDR3 is made up of 17 amino acids. The CDR3 region is CASSDLELGALGQPQHF. The CDR3, as DNA: TGTGCCAGCAGTGATTTGGAGCTGGGGGCCTTGGGACAGCCCCAGCATTTT.

V usage is TRBV7-8 and J usage is TRBJ2-7; D may be TRBD1 (6 bases). Germline V gene lookup returns CDR1 SGHVS and CDR2 FQNEAQ. The CDR3 is 14 amino acids. Trimming stripped 5 bases from V and 4 bases from J, with 15 bases between. CDR3 loop: CASSPAGAGYEQYF. The CDR3 coding sequence is TGTGCCAGCAGCCCCGCAGGGGCTGGATACGAGCAGTACTTC.

This rearrangement joins TRBV12-5 to TRBJ2-3; TRBD2 might be the D (5 bases). This CDR3 has 17 amino acids. V was pared by 6 bases and J by 4 bases, with 23 bases between. CDR1 LGHNT and CDR2 FRNRAP come from the germline V gene. The DNA for the CDR3 is TGTGCTAGTGGAGCGCCCCCGACAAAGGAGGTTGCAGATACGCAGTATTTT. Translated: CASGAPPTKEVADTQYF.

This clone was detected only a few times. This chain connects TRBV6-1 to TRBJ1-6; tentative D call: TRBD1 (6 bases). With 3 bases removed from V and 7 bases from J, the gap between germline ends came to 10 bases. Germline values: CDR1 MNHNS, CDR2 SASEGT. The CDR3 loop spans 14 amino acids. CDR3 sequence reads: CASSDRTANSPLHF. CDR3 coding DNA: TGTGCCAGCAGTGATAGGACAGCCAATTCACCCCTCCACTTT.

The rearrangement joins TRBV29-1 to TRBJ2-1, with 11 bases matching TRBD2. The V gene's germline CDR1 is SQVTM and CDR2 ANQGSEA. The CDR3 spans 14 residues. With V trimmed by 7 bases and J by 7 bases, 9 bases remained unmatched. The CDR3 sequence: CSAPGLAAPNEQFF. The CDR3 DNA reads as TGCAGCGCCCCGGGACTAGCGGCACCAAATGAGCAGTTCTTC.

Worth noting for this clone: Its ends do not fully match the called genes, so a read error is possible. This rearrangement joins TRBV7-9 to TRBJ2-2, with 8 bases fitting TRBD2. This CDR3 comprises 18 residues. CDR1 is SEHNR and CDR2 is FQNEAQ in the germline V gene (reference sequence). CDR3 loop: CSSSLPPRLAGNTGELFF. The CDR3 nucleotides read TGTTCCAGCAGCTTACCCCCCCGGCTAGCGGGGAACACCGGGGAGCTGTTTTTT.

This clone was observed a handful of times. The chain combines TRBV7-2 with TRBJ2-3; 12 nucleotides line up with TRBD2. J gave up 5 bases and V 5 bases, and 8 bases lay outside the gene matches. The CDR3 spans 16 residues. CDR1 is SGHTA and CDR2 is FQGNSA in the germline V gene. The CDR3 is CASSPGLAGDLDTQYF. CDR3 DNA sequence: TGTGCCAGCAGCCCGGGACTAGCGGGTGATTTAGATACGCAGTATTTT.

This chain connects TRBV19 to TRBJ1-4, with D perhaps matching TRBD1 (5 bases). This CDR3 spans 15 amino acids. Trimming cost V 5 bases and J 6 bases, with 16 bases left between them. Germline loops: CDR1 LNHDA, CDR2 SQIVND (reference sequence). CDR3 region: CASSVSGLWYEKLFF. CDR3 DNA sequence: TGTGCCAGTAGTGTCTCGGGACTCTGGTATGAAAAACTGTTTTTT.

This chain links TRBV9 with TRBJ2-1; 8 bases are a match to TRBD2. The ends lost 3 bases at V and 9 bases at J; junction bases unmatched: 8. The CDR3 contains 14 residues. From germline, CDR1 is SGDLS and CDR2 YYNGEE. The CDR3: CASSAGGRFGEQFF. CDR3 sequence (DNA): TGTGCCAGCAGCGCCGGCGGGAGGTTCGGTGAGCAGTTCTTC.

The V call is TRBV6-5, the J call TRBJ2-5, with D possibly matching TRBD1 (7 bases). V was cut by 2 bases and J by 2 bases, with 15 bases left in between. This CDR3 comprises 16 residues. CDR1 is MNHEY and CDR2 is SVGAGI in the germline V gene. CDR3 residues: CASSYGGTDIQETQYF. In DNA, the CDR3 is TGTGCCAGCAGTTACGGAGGGACAGACATTCAAGAGACCCAGTACTTC.

V gene TRBV5-1 combines with J gene TRBJ2-2; possible D gene TRBD2, 5 bases. CDR3 size: 14 residues. The germline V gene encodes CDR1 SGHRS and CDR2 YFSETQ. Trimming removed 0 bases at V and 4 bases at J, with 7 bases between. CDR3 amino acids: CASSLAGTTGELFF. CDR3 in DNA: TGCGCCAGCAGCTTGGCGGGAACCACCGGGGAGCTGTTTTTT.

V is TRBV28 and J is TRBJ2-1; 14 bases map to TRBD2. The V and J ends lost 4 bases and 7 bases, in that order; junction bases with no gene match: 3. Germline assignment: CDR1 MDHEN and CDR2 SYDVKM. This CDR3 comprises 15 residues. The CDR3 region is CASSSGTSGSNEQFF. The DNA for the CDR3 is TGTGCCAGCAGTTCCGGGACTAGCGGGAGTAATGAGCAGTTCTTC.

This clone was counted a few times. The V call is TRBV6-1, the J call TRBJ2-7; D perhaps matches TRBD1 (6 bases). The CDR3 has 15 residues. Germline V gives CDR1 MNHNS, CDR2 SASEGT. The V and J ends lost 5 bases and 0 bases respectively, with 14 bases between them. The CDR3 sequence is CASSLSPDSSYEQYF. The DNA for the CDR3 is TGTGCCAGCAGTTTATCTCCGGACAGCTCCTACGAGCAGTACTTC.

The rearrangement joins TRBV29-1 to TRBJ1-2; 9 bases line up with TRBD1. The CDR3 loop spans 14 amino acids. Germline loops: CDR1 SQVTM, CDR2 ANQGSEA. V was pared by 0 bases and J by 5 bases, with 4 bases of the junction left unmatched. CDR3 coding DNA: TGCAGCGTTGAAGAAGGGGACAGGGCGTATGGCTACACCTTC. The encoded protein is CSVEEGDRAYGYTF.

J is TRBJ2-2 and V is TRBV5-1; TRBD1 matches 9 bases. Germline CDR1 and CDR2: SGHRS and YFSETQ. The V segment lost 4 bases and the J segment 7 bases; nucleotides outside the gene matches: 8. The CDR3 is made up of 15 amino acids. The CDR3 here is CASSPQGAQSGELFF. The CDR3 DNA follows: TGCGCCAGCAGCCCACAGGGGGCGCAAAGCGGGGAGCTGTTTTTT.

This chain uses TRBV28 with TRBJ2-1; 10 positions agree with TRBD2. The germline CDR1 and CDR2 sequences are MDHEN and SYDVKM. The CDR3 has 15 amino acids. V shed 6 bases and J 2 bases; nucleotides not matched to a gene: 4. The chain's CDR3 is CASSPLAGTYNEQFF. The CDR3 DNA sequence: TGTGCCAGCAGCCCACTAGCGGGGACCTACAATGAGCAGTTCTTC.

The chain combines TRBV7-6 with TRBJ1-5, with TRBD1 matching over 9 bases. CDR1 is SGHVS and CDR2 is FNYEAQ in the germline V gene. This CDR3 spans 13 amino acids. The V gene end was trimmed by 5 bases and the J gene end by 5 bases; junction bases not matched to a gene: 1. CDR3 DNA sequence: TGTGCCAGCAGCCGACAGGGGGATCAGCCCCAGCATTTT. It codes for CASSRQGDQPQHF.

The chain carries TRBV4-2 and TRBJ2-3, with TRBD2 matching over 13 bases. Germline assignment: CDR1 LGHNA and CDR2 YNFKEQ. The length of the CDR3 is 19 residues. V was clipped by 4 bases and J by 0 bases; unmatched bases: 10. The CDR3 sequence: CASSPGLAGVLSSTDTQYF. The DNA for the CDR3 is TGTGCCAGCAGCCCAGGACTAGCGGGAGTCCTTTCTAGCACAGATACGCAGTATTTT.